This TCR beta chain was captured by sequencing in a study of blood T cell repertoires in COVID-19. CDR3 length: 18 amino acids. Trimming at V came to 2 bases and at J to 7 bases, leaving 14 bases not matched to a gene. Germline values: CDR1 SGHVS, CDR2 FNYEAQ. Assay used: immunoSEQ multiplex PCR; TCRdb lists only in-frame clones, some missing. The table includes over 200,000 clones, 70% to 80% detected once. The chain combines TRBV7-6 with TRBJ1-6; TRBD1 aligns across 7 bases. The sequence came from a woman of 80 years or more with acute or convalescent COVID-19. The sample was peripheral blood. The CDR3 DNA sequence: TGTGCCAGCAGCTTATATCAGGGGGGAAATAGGCTAAATTCACCCCTCCACTTT. It translates to CASSLYQGGNRLNSPLHF.